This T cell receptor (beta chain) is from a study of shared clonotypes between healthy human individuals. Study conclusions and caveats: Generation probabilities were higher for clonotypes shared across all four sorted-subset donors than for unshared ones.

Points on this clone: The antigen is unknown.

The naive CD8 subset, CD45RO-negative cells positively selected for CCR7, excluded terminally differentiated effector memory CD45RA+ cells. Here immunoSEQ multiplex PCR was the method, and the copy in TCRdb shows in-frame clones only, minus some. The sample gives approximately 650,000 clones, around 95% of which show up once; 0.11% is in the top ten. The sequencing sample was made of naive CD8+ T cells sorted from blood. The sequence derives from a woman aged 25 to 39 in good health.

Here the CDR3 reads CASSMYEQYF. The CDR3 DNA reads as TGTGCCAGCAGTATGTACGAGCAGTACTTC. The chain is built from TRBV2 and TRBJ2-7; the D is unclear. Germline-derived CDR1 and CDR2 are SNHLY and FYNNEI. The length of the CDR3 is 10 residues. Trimming took off 5 bases at V and 4 bases at J, with 3 bases between the two ends. The full variable domain, in which reference TRBV2 and TRBJ2-7 provide the parts outside the CDR3, is EPEVTQTPSHQVTQMGQEVILRCVPISNHLYFYWYRQILGQKVEFLVSFYNNEISEKSEIFDDQFSVERPDGSNFTLKIRSTKLEDSAMYFCASSMYEQYFGPGTRLTVT.